The 25 T cell receptor beta chains presented below share a single source sample, sequenced in a study of blood T cells in healthy people across ages. Alongside a J-beta primer mix, a sample-barcoded 5' primer served in a second PCR lasting 7 to 11 cycles. One entry per CDR3 protein results from TCRdb running MiXCR on the 5' RACE reads. The repertoire holds about 780,000 distinct CDR3 sequences, with around 50% as singletons. The material sequenced was blood. These receptor sequences come from a man aged 80 or over in good health.

This clonotype appeared a single time. This chain joins TRBV27 and TRBJ2-4; 10 nucleotides align to TRBD1. The DNA end is a closer match to TRBJ2-7, so the J assignment may be wrong. This CDR3 has 15 amino acids. Germline V gene lookup returns CDR1 MNHEY and CDR2 SMNVEV (reference sequence). Written as DNA, the CDR3 is TGTGCCAGCAGTCCTGGCTGGACAGGGGGGAACGAGCAGTACTTC. Its translation: CASSPGWTGGNEQYF.

The chain recombines TRBV6-2 or TRBV6-3 with TRBJ2-1, with TRBD2 as a possible D gene (6 bases). V dropped 7 bases and J dropped 2 bases, with 12 bases sitting between them. The V gene's germline CDR1 is MNHEY and CDR2 SVGEGT. The CDR3 loop spans 14 amino acids. CDR3 in amino acids: CASNGRGTYNEQFF. CDR3 bases: TGTGCCAGCAATGGGCGGGGTACCTACAATGAGCAGTTCTTC.

V gene TRBV4-2 combines with J gene TRBJ1-2; D gene unclear. CDR3 length equals 16 residues. With 3 bases removed from V and 4 bases from J, the gap between germline ends came to 18 bases. From germline, CDR1 is LGHNA and CDR2 YNFKEQ. The CDR3 DNA sequence: TGTGCCAGCAGCCAGGAACGGACCAGTCCCTTCTATGGCTACACCTTC. Translated, it gives CASSQERTSPFYGYTF.

On this clonotype itself: A much larger clone is a single base away; this may be a read error. The V and J genes are TRBV20-1 and TRBJ2-7; 13 bases align to TRBD2. Trimming at V came to 8 bases and at J to 7 bases, leaving 11 bases not matched to a gene. Germline values: CDR1 DFQATT, CDR2 SNEGSKA (reference sequence). This CDR3 is built from 14 residues. The CDR3 region has the DNA TGCAGTTTGGGGACTAGCGGGGTGTTCAATGAGCAGTACTTC. Amino acids: CSLGTSGVFNEQYF.

This clonotype was observed a few times. The chain couples TRBV20-1 to TRBJ2-3; 8 nucleotides align to TRBD2. V lost 0 bases to trimming and J lost 3 bases; unmatched junction nucleotides: 8. The V gene's germline CDR1 is DFQATT and CDR2 SNEGSKA (reference sequence). CDR3 length: 16 amino acids. The CDR3 region is CSARDWREANTDTQYF. The CDR3 nucleotides are TGCAGTGCTAGAGATTGGCGGGAGGCCAATACAGATACGCAGTATTTT.

J is TRBJ2-5 and V is TRBV18; 9 nucleotides agree with TRBD2. Trimming removed 3 bases from V and 11 bases from J; junction bases left unmatched: 13. The CDR3 covers 15 residues. Germline CDR1 is KGHSH and CDR2 is LQKENI. CDR3 loop: CASSPKREDYNEQYF. CDR3 in DNA: TGTGCCAGCTCACCCAAGCGGGAGGACTACAATGAGCAGTACTTC. Full variable domain (remainder filled in from reference TRBV18 and TRBJ2-5): NAGVMQNPRHLVRRRGQEARLRCSPMKGHSHVYWYRQLPEEGLKFMVYLQKENIIDESGMPKERFSAEFPKEGPSILRIQQVVRGDSAAYFCASSPKREDYNEQYFGPGTRLLVL.

This clonotype was detected a few times. The gene calls are TRBV7-2 and TRBJ2-1; perhaps TRBD2 as D (6 bases). Germline V gene data show CDR1 as SGHTA and CDR2 as FQGNSA. CDR3 length: 16 amino acids. Trimming took off 3 bases at V and 7 bases at J, with 19 bases between the two ends. CDR3 nucleotide sequence: TGTGCCAGCAGCTTTAGACCGGGAGCGGCAAAGAATGAGCAGTTCTTC. It specifies CASSFRPGAAKNEQFF. Looking up the rest from reference TRBV7-2 and TRBJ2-1 gives the full variable domain: GAGVSQSPSNKVTEKGKDVELRCDPISGHTALYWYRQSLGQGLEFLIYFQGNSAPDKSGLPSDRFSAERTGGSVSTLTIQRTQQEDSAVYLCASSFRPGAAKNEQFFGPGTRLTVL.

This clonotype was observed a few times. The rearrangement joins TRBV3-1 to TRBJ2-1; a possible D gene is TRBD2 (6 bases). Germline V CDR1 and CDR2: LGHDT, YNNKEL (reference sequence). CDR3 length: 14 amino acids. V was cut by 5 bases and J by 0 bases, with 8 bases left in between. The CDR3 loop reads CASSGGISYNEQFF. Here the CDR3 DNA reads TGTGCCAGCAGCGGGGGGATCTCCTACAATGAGCAGTTCTTC.

A remark on this clonotype: Just one base apart from a much larger clone, this may be a read error. This chain uses TRBV5-1 with TRBJ2-1; 10 positions agree with TRBD1. The J segment lost 10 bases and the V segment lost 4 bases, leaving 11 bases of the junction unmatched. The germline V gene has CDR1 SGHRS and CDR2 YFSETQ. CDR3 length equals 15 residues. Here the CDR3 DNA reads TGCGCCAGCAGCCCCGGGACAGGGGACCCCTACGAGCAGTTCTTC. It specifies CASSPGTGDPYEQFF.

The genes are TRBV12-3 or TRBV12-4 and TRBJ2-7; maybe TRBD2 (5 bases). The last part of the DNA fits TRBJ2-5 better; the J call may be wrong. The CDR3 is 13 amino acids. In nucleotides, the CDR3 is TGTGCCAGCAGCCTTACTAGAGATGGGACCCAGTACTTC. It translates to CASSLTRDGTQYF.

This chain links TRBV5-4 with TRBJ2-5, with a possible D match to TRBD1 (6 bases). Trimming stripped 1 base from V and 3 bases from J, with 10 bases between. The CDR3 runs to 14 residues. Germline values: CDR1 SGHNT, CDR2 YYREEE (reference sequence). CDR3 loop: CASSLYREKETQYF. The DNA for the CDR3 is TGTGCCAGCAGCTTGTACAGGGAGAAAGAGACCCAGTACTTC.

This clonotype was found a few times. The rearrangement links TRBV29-1 to TRBJ2-1, with 7 bases that match TRBD2. Germline CDR1 is SQVTM and CDR2 is ANQGSEA. The length of the CDR3 is 13 residues. V shed 4 bases and J 8 bases; nucleotides not matched to a gene: 8. The CDR3 DNA reads TGCAGCGTTGGGCAAGCGGGGTGGGATGAGCAGTTCTTC. Protein product: CSVGQAGWDEQFF.

This rearrangement joins TRBV27 to TRBJ1-5; a possible D gene is TRBD1 (6 bases). V gave up 2 bases and J gave up 6 bases, with 14 bases separating them. The CDR3 spans 15 residues. Germline CDR1 reads MNHEY; CDR2 reads SMNVEV (reference sequence). CDR3 sequence: CASSLIQGVGQPQHF. The CDR3 region has the DNA TGTGCCAGCAGTTTAATACAGGGAGTAGGTCAGCCCCAGCATTTT.

The V gene is TRBV20-1, the J gene TRBJ1-1, with a possible D match to TRBD1 (6 bases). V was shortened by 3 bases and J by 5 bases, with 19 bases between the two germline ends. Germline V gene data show CDR1 as DFQATT and CDR2 as SNEGSKA (reference sequence). The CDR3 runs to 15 residues. Written as DNA, the CDR3 is TGCAGTGCTAGTGATACGGACTCAGGGGCGACTGAAGCTTTCTTT. This codes for CSASDTDSGATEAFF.

The chain is built from TRBV29-1 and TRBJ2-3; no clear D. Per the germline V gene, CDR1 is SQVTM and CDR2 is ANQGSEA. CDR3 length: 13 amino acids. V gave up 8 bases and J gave up 0 bases, with 12 bases separating them. CDR3: CSFITPSTDTQYF. In DNA, the CDR3 is TGCAGCTTTATTACACCTAGCACAGATACGCAGTATTTT.

This clonotype was picked up a small number of times. V is TRBV20-1 and J is TRBJ2-7; either TRBD1 or TRBD2 may supply D (5 bases each). CDR3 length: 13 amino acids. Germline-derived CDR1 and CDR2 are DFQATT and SNEGSKA (reference sequence). Trimming removed 5 bases at V and 7 bases at J, with 18 bases between. The CDR3 sequence is CSAGPQGRGEQYF. Written as DNA, the CDR3 is TGCAGTGCTGGACCGCAGGGAAGAGGGGAGCAGTACTTC.

In DNA form, the CDR3 reads TGTGCCAGCAGCGTAGGTTTGATGGAGACCCAGTACTTC. Translation: CASSVGLMETQYF. The V and J genes are TRBV9 and TRBJ2-5; no reliable D call. The V and J ends lost 0 bases and 5 bases respectively, with 8 bases between them. Per the germline V gene, CDR1 is SGDLS and CDR2 is YYNGEE. CDR3 length: 13 residues.

This clonotype was seen repeatedly, ten times or more. This chain links TRBV24-1 with TRBJ2-1, with D hard to call. Trimming stripped 5 bases from V and 7 bases from J, with 14 bases between. Per germline, CDR1 KGHDR and CDR2 SFDVKD. The CDR3 covers 14 residues. The CDR3 loop reads CATSGSGSSNEQFF. Here the CDR3 DNA reads TGTGCCACCAGTGGTTCGGGTAGTTCGAATGAGCAGTTCTTC.

V usage is TRBV7-2 and J usage is TRBJ1-2; weak D call: TRBD1 (6 bases). This CDR3 region has 13 residues. Deletions cut 5 bases from V and 4 bases from J, with 11 bases between. The germline V gene encodes CDR1 SGHTA and CDR2 FQGNSA. CDR3 sequence: CASSPVDSYGYTF. The CDR3 DNA reads TGTGCCAGCAGCCCCGTGGACAGCTATGGCTACACCTTC.

About this clonotype: A much larger clone lies one base from this, so it may be a read error. The gene calls are TRBV4-3 and TRBJ2-7, with TRBD2 matching over 7 bases. Germline-derived CDR1 and CDR2 are LGHNA and YSLEER. The CDR3 covers 16 residues. The CDR3 DNA follows: TGCGCCAGCAACCAAGAACTGGGGGAGGGCCGTTCAATTCAGTACTTC. It codes for CASNQELGEGRSIQYF.

This clonotype was observed a few times. The chain employs TRBV29-1 and TRBJ1-2; the D gene is possibly TRBD1 (5 bases). The CDR3 extends over 14 amino acids. Germline lookup yields CDR1 SQVTM and CDR2 ANQGSEA. Trimming took 7 bases from V and 5 from J, leaving 20 bases between them. The CDR3 here is CSDKSTTGGYGYTF. DNA for the CDR3: TGCAGCGACAAAAGCACGACGGGGGGTTATGGCTACACCTTC. The whole variable domain, remainder taken from reference TRBV29-1 and TRBJ1-2, is SAVISQKPSRDICQRGTSLTIQCQVDSQVTMMFWYRQQPGQSLTLIATANQGSEATYESGFVIDKFPISRPNLTFSTLTVSNMSPEDSSIYLCSDKSTTGGYGYTFGSGTRLTVV.

This clonotype was seen a few times. The chain recombines TRBV6-4 with TRBJ1-6; no definite D call. V was trimmed by 6 bases and J by 8 bases, leaving 14 bases between them. Germline V CDR1 and CDR2: MRHNA, SNTAGT. The CDR3 sequence is 14 residues long. The CDR3 loop reads CASSRRIMDSPLHF. CDR3 DNA: TGTGCCAGCAGCCGACGGATAATGGATTCACCCCTCCACTTT.

This clonotype has only one observation. The chain employs TRBV2 and TRBJ2-5; no firm D call. This CDR3 has 16 amino acids. Germline loops: CDR1 SNHLY, CDR2 FYNNEI. V was cut by 8 bases and J by 2 bases, with 21 bases left in between. The CDR3 DNA follows: TGTGCCAGCTTCCCCCCTTCGGAAACTCGTCAAGAGACCCAGTACTTC. Protein product: CASFPPSETRQETQYF.

The chain employs TRBV29-1 and TRBJ2-7; D could derive from TRBD1 or TRBD2 (6 bases each). CDR1 SQVTM and CDR2 ANQGSEA come from the germline V gene. CDR3 length equals 14 residues. Trimming stripped 3 bases from V and 7 bases from J, with 19 bases between. CDR3 region: CSVEVQSRRGEQYF. CDR3 in DNA: TGCAGCGTTGAGGTCCAGTCACGGAGGGGGGAGCAGTACTTC.

The rearrangement joins TRBV6-5 to TRBJ1-2, with a tentative D call TRBD1 (5 bases). With 5 bases removed from V and 7 bases from J, the gap between germline ends came to 14 bases. CDR1 is MNHEY, CDR2 SVGAGI, per germline. This CDR3 contains 13 residues. This CDR3 reads CASSIPGTGGYTF. The CDR3 DNA follows: TGTGCCAGCAGTATCCCAGGGACGGGTGGCTACACCTTC.